This TCR beta chain was identified in a study of blood T cell repertoires in COVID-19. CDR1 and CDR2 (germline): SQVTM, ANQGSEA. The CDR3 is 13 residues long. The J segment lost 4 bases and the V segment lost 6 bases, leaving 7 bases of the junction unmatched. TCRdb's copy holds only in-frame clones and misses some; the assay was immunoSEQ multiplex PCR. The sample records about 170,000 clones, 88% being singletons. The clonotype was recovered from a man over 45 who had recovered from COVID-19. V and J are TRBV29-1 and TRBJ2-7; 9 bases match TRBD1. Input material: peripheral blood. The CDR3 is CSVAGTGTYEQYF. The CDR3, as DNA: TGCAGCGTCGCCGGGACAGGGACTTACGAGCAGTACTTC.